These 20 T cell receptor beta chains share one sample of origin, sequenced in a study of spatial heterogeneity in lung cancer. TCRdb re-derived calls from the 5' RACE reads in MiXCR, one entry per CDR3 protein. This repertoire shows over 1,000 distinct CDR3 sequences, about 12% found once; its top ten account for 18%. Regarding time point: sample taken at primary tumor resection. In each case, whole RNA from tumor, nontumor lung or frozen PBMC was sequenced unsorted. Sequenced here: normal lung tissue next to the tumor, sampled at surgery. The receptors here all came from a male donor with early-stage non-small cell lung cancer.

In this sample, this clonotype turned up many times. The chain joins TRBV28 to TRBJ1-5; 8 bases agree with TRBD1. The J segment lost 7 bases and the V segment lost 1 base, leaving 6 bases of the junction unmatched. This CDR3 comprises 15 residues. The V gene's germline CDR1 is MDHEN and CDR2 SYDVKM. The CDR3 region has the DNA TGTGCCAGCAGTTTATCTCAGGGGGCTGGACAGCCCCAGCATTTT. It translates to CASSLSQGAGQPQHF. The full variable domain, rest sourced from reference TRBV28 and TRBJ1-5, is DVKVTQSSRYLVKRTGEKVFLECVQDMDHENMFWYRQDPGLGLRLIYFSYDVKMKEKGDIPEGYSVSREKKERFSLILESASTNQTSMYLCASSLSQGAGQPQHFGDGTRLSIL.

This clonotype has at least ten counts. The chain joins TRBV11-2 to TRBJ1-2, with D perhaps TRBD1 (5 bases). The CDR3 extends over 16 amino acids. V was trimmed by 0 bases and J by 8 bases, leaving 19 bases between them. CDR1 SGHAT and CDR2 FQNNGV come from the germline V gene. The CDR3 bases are TGTGCCAGCAGCTTAGATTTTTCCGGGGCCTCATTCGGCTACACCTTC. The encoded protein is CASSLDFSGASFGYTF.

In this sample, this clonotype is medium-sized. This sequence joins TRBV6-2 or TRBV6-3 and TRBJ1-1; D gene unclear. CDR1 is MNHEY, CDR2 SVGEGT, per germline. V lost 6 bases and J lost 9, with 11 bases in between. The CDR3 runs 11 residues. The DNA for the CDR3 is TGTGCCAGCAGAACTATTCGACAAGCTTTCTTT. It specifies CASRTIRQAFF.

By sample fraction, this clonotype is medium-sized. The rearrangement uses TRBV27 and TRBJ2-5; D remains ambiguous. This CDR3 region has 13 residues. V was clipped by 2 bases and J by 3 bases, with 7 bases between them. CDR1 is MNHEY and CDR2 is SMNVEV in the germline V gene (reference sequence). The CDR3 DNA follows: TGTGCCAGCAGTTTAGGAGTCAAAGAGACCCAGTACTTC. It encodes CASSLGVKETQYF.

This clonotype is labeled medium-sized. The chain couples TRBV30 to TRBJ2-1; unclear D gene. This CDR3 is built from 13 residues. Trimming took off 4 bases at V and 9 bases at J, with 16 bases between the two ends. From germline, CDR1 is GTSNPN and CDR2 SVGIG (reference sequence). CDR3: CAWTRIRSGEQFF. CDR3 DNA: TGTGCCTGGACTAGAATTAGGTCCGGTGAGCAGTTCTTC.

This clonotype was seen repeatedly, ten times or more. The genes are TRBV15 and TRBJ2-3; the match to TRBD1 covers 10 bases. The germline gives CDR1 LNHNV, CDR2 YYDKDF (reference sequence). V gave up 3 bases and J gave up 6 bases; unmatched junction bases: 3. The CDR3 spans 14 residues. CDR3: CATSRGQGSDTQYF. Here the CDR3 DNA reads TGTGCCACCAGCAGGGGACAGGGGTCGGATACGCAGTATTTT.

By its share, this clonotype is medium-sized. The CDR3 nucleotides read TGTGCCAGCAGCCTCGACAGGGGGTACTCAACTAATGAAAAACTGTTTTTT. Protein: CASSLDRGYSTNEKLFF. The chain couples TRBV16 to TRBJ1-4; 9 bases line up with TRBD1. The germline gives CDR1 KGHSY, CDR2 FQNENV. The V and J ends lost 4 bases and 0 bases, in that order; junction bases with no gene match: 6. CDR3 length: 17 residues.

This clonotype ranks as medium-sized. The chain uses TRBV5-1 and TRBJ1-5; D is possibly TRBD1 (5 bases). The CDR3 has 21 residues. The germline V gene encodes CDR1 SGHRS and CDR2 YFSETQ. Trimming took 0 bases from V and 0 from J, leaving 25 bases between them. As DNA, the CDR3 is TGCGCCAGCAGCTTGGCCTATTTCACAGGTACGGATGAAAATAGCAATCAGCCCCAGCATTTT. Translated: CASSLAYFTGTDENSNQPQHF.

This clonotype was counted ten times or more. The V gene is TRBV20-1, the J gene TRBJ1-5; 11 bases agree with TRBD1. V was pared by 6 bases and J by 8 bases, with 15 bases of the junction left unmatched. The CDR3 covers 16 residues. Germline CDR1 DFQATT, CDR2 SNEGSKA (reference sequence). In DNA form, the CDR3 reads TGCAGTGCACTCACGGGTAGGACAGGGGGCGTTGAGCCCCAGCATTTT. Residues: CSALTGRTGGVEPQHF.

The CDR3 bases are TGTGCCAGCAGACTAAAATCTCAGCCCCAGCATTTT. Encoded protein: CASRLKSQPQHF. V and J are TRBV28 and TRBJ1-5, with no clear D. This CDR3 region has 12 residues. The V gene's germline CDR1 is MDHEN and CDR2 SYDVKM. With 6 bases removed from V and 6 bases from J, the gap between germline ends came to 9 bases. Full variable domain (outside the CDR3, taken from reference TRBV28 and TRBJ1-5): DVKVTQSSRYLVKRTGEKVFLECVQDMDHENMFWYRQDPGLGLRLIYFSYDVKMKEKGDIPEGYSVSREKKERFSLILESASTNQTSMYLCASRLKSQPQHFGDGTRLSIL.

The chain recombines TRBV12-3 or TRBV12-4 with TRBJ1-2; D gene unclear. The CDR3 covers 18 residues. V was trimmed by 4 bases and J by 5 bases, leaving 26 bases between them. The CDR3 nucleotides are TGTGCCAGCAGTTCAAGTCGGGGTCTTGGGTGGTCTGTGTATGGCTACACCTTC. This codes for CASSSSRGLGWSVYGYTF.

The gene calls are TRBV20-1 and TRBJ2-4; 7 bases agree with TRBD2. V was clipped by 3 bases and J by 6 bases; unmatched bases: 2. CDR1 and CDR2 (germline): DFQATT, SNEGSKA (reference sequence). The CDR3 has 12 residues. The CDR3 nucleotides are TGCAGTGCTAGCGGGGGGTTAAACATTCAGTACTTC. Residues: CSASGGLNIQYF.

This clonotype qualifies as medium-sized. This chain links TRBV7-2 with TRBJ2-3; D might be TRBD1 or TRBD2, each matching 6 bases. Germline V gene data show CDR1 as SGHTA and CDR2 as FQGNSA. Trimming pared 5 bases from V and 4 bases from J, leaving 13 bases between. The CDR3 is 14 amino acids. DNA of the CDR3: TGTGCCAGCAGCAGAAGGGGGAGGTCAGATACGCAGTATTTT. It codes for CASSRRGRSDTQYF.

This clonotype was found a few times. The CDR3 here is CASSIGTSGGDEQFF. The CDR3, as DNA: TGTGCCAGCAGCATCGGGACTAGCGGCGGGGATGAGCAGTTCTTC. V and J are TRBV7-9 and TRBJ2-1; TRBD2 agrees at 11 bases. Germline CDR1 is SEHNR and CDR2 is FQNEAQ (reference sequence). The junction had 8 bases not matched to a gene; V was cut back by 5 bases and J by 8 bases. This CDR3 has 15 residues.

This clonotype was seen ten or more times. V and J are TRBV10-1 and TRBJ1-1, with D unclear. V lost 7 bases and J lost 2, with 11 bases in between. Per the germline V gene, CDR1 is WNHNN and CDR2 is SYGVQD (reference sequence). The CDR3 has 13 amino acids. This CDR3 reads CASNRAANTEAFF. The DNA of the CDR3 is TGCGCCAGCAATCGGGCAGCCAACACTGAAGCTTTCTTT.

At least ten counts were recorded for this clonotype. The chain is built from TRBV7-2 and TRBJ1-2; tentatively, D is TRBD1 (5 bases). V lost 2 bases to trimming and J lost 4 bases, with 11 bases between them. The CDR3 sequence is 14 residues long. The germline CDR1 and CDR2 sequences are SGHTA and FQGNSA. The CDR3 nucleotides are TGTGCCAGCAGCTTACACGGGGGGGTCTATGGCTACACCTTC. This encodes CASSLHGGVYGYTF.

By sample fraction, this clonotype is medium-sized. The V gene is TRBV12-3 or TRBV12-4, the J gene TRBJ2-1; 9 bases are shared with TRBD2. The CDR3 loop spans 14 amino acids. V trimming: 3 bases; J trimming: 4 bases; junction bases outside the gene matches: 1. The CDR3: CASSLTSGYNEQFF. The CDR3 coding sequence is TGTGCCAGCAGTTTGACTAGCGGATACAATGAGCAGTTCTTC.

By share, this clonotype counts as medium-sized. CDR3 amino acids: CASSSGTGGSSNQPQHF. The DNA of the CDR3 is TGTGCCAGCAGCTCCGGGACAGGGGGCTCGAGCAATCAGCCCCAGCATTTT. The V and J genes are TRBV13 and TRBJ1-5, with 12 bases matching TRBD1. After removal of 4 bases from V and 1 base from J, the junction contained 5 bases not matched to a gene. Germline V lookup: CDR1 PRHDT, CDR2 FYEKMQ (reference sequence). The CDR3 is made up of 17 amino acids.

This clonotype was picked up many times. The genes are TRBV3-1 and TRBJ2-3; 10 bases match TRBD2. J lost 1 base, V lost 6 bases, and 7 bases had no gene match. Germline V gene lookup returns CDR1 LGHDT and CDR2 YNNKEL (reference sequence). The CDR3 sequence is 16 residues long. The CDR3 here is CASRPSGGARTDTQYF. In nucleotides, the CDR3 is TGTGCCAGCAGACCGAGCGGGGGGGCTCGCACAGATACGCAGTATTTT.

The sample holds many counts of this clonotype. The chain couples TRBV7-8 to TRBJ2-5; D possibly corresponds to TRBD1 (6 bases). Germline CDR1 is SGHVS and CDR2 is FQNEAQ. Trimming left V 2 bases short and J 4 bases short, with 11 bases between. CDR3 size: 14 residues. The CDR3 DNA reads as TGTGCCAGCAGCTTACGTGGCAGGGGAGAGACCCAGTACTTC. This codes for CASSLRGRGETQYF.